The T cell receptor (beta chain) described here comes from a study of glioma-infiltrating T cells. Study outcomes and limitations: Tissue-blood divergence was below expectation in non-neoplastic patients, above in gliomas.

Of note for this clonotype: The antigen remains unidentified.

Amplification of TCR alpha and beta CDR3 regions from RNA used iRepertoire nested multiplex PCR. Input was roughly 85-450 ng of tissue mRNA or PBMC total RNA. MiXCR, run by TCRdb on the multiplex PCR reads, gives a single entry per CDR3 protein. Of about 210,000 distinct CDR3 sequences listed, about 31% were seen once; the top ten hold just over 20%. CDR3 length: 15 amino acids. V lost 5 bases to trimming and J lost 3 bases, with 13 bases between them. The germline gives CDR1 SEHNR, CDR2 FQNEAQ (reference sequence). The source is a human donor with low-grade glioma or glioblastoma, undergoing nonglioma brain surgery, or in good health (not recorded which). V gene TRBV7-9 combines with J gene TRBJ1-4, with D perhaps TRBD1 (5 bases). Specimen: glioma tissue, nonneoplastic brain tissue, or PBMCs (not recorded which). Written as DNA, the CDR3 is TGTGCCAGCAGCCCCGGGGGGGGGGCTAATGAAAAACTGTTTTTT. Translated: CASSPGGGANEKLFF.